Described below is a single T cell receptor beta chain sequence and its context. What this receptor recognizes is not known. Per-nucleotide qualities are absent, and no much larger clonotype sits a single base away. The data belong to a study of CD8+ T cells in alopecia areata (dated by TCRdb to about 2018). Study-level background: Treated patients were enrolled in an open-label pilot trial of oral tofacitinib at 5 to 10 mg twice daily for moderate-to-severe alopecia areata. To study T cell clonal expansion in alopecia areata, the researchers applied high-throughput TCRbeta sequencing to both the C3H/HeJ mouse model and human patients. RNA was extracted with the PAXgene miRNA kit for fixed scalp, the miRNeasy kit for PBMCs, and the RNeasy kit for mouse skin. TCRbeta CDR3 regions were amplified by immunoSEQ multiplex PCR using 35 Vbeta forward and 13 Jbeta reverse primers. Human TCRbeta sequencing covered scalp tissue and sorted CD4+ and CD8+ peripheral blood T cells from patchy and totalis/universalis alopecia areata patients and healthy controls. Clonality in the scalp was compared among normal scalp (n=4), patchy alopecia areata scalp (n=8), and alopecia totalis/universalis scalp (n=8). The SALT score, which quantifies the percentage of affected scalp surface area, was used to measure disease severity in treated patients. Biopsies were taken from tofacitinib-treated patients at baseline and at 4 and 24 weeks of treatment, and a later scalp biopsy was taken in several of the tofacitinib-treated patients. Tofacitinib was administered for 6 to 18 months, and 6 months of follow-up off drug were then conducted to assess delayed response and recurrence.

Library creation used the immunoSEQ multiplex PCR assay. RNA was extracted from all samples and reverse transcribed into cDNA, which served as template for TCR sequencing. SuperScript III was used for first-strand cDNA synthesis, primed with a 2:1 mix of oligo-dT and random hexamers. A synthetic immune receptor repertoire was used to measure amplification bias, and any remaining bias was corrected computationally. Per the original workflow: After raw reads were preprocessed to remove errors, the CDR3 was defined following IMGT conventions as running from the conserved cysteine to phenylalanine. Clonality was computed as 1 minus the Shannon entropy, with the entropy normalized by log2 of the number of productive unique TCRs. CD4 or CD8 identity of scalp clones was inferred by cross-referencing scalp TCRbeta sequences with sorted blood CD4 and CD8 repertoires. TCRdb retrieved this table from immuneACCESS and kept in-frame rearrangements only. Not all clones are present; in checked studies, unresolved V genes account for under half, and no reason is known for the remainder. For V, J and clone size, that table is used; D and trimming come from the DNA. The sample yields 130,000 or so clones; around 83% were counted once. Together, the top ten hold roughly 13% of the sample.

General study outcomes and caveats: Because the treated cohort was small and had just a single nonresponder, larger studies are needed to establish links between baseline CD8+ expansion and response. Many expanded lesional clones persisted in scalp and blood during tofacitinib treatment, which may partly explain relapse after stopping treatment. Scalp clonality and the number of expanded CD8+ clones among the top 100 scalp clones were significantly decreased by tofacitinib. Resident alphabeta T cells in normal human skin are also sequenced, complicating scalp TCR repertoire analysis, unlike mouse skin dominated by gammadelta T cells. Compared with mice, TCR sequences shared between patients were less clear, possibly partly because of HLA diversity across the patient population. Lesional scalp, especially in alopecia totalis/universalis, showed higher clonality and more expanded CD8+ clones than normal scalp, suggesting antigenic drive.

CDR3 length: 16 amino acids, cysteine to phenylalanine. Just CDR3 DNA is preserved here, 48 bases in frame from base 1. Trimming accounts for 3 bases at V and 3 bases at J, while the number of junction bases matched to no gene is 7. Taken from the germline V gene (reference sequence), the CDR1 and CDR2 loops are MNHEY and SMNVEV. The meaning of the sample's time point label: more than three weeks on oral tofacitinib. The sample's treatment or condition label, in plain terms: oral pan-JAK inhibitor, 5-10 mg twice daily. Lesional scalp punch biopsies and peripheral blood were collected from alopecia areata patients. PBMCs were separated by density centrifugation and stained for CD3, CD4 and CD8, after which CD4+ and CD8+ T cells were sorted on a FACSAria.

The receptor comes from a human donor with alopecia areata. Material: CD8+ T cells sorted from blood, obtained at week 4, from a patient treated with tofacitinib. The rearrangement combines TRBV27 with TRBJ2-1, with 8 bases in between that match TRBD2. The DNA sequence is as follows: TGTGCCAGCAGTTTTCTGGCGGGAGGCCTCTACAATGAGCAGTTCTTC. Translated, it reads CASSFLAGGLYNEQFF.